One sample yielded the 6 T cell receptor beta chains listed below, sequenced in a study of T cells in Graves' hyperthyroidism and ophthalmopathy (dated by TCRdb to between 2018 and 2021). The library was prepared using multiplex PCR. Sequenced on an Illumina HiSeq 2000. The TCR beta CDR3 regions were amplified from the RNA transcripts. A first-round RT-PCR of the TCR CDR3 used the HTBI primer set with the Qiagen OneStep RT-PCR kit. The public reads were reprocessed in TCRdb via fastp at Q25 and MiXCR, keeping in-frame beta chains. Every distinct CDR3 protein forms one entry, paired with its most common genes and DNA. Within this sample are some 510,000 distinct CDR3 sequences, with about 43% of them counted one time only. The ten top clones hold about 7.8% of the sample. Sequenced input: peripheral blood or thyroid tissue (not recorded which). The origin of the receptors is a woman aged 18-35 years with Graves' hyperthyroidism. Donor details come from another sample of the same person, matched by shared clones.

This sequence joins TRBV20-1 and TRBJ1-1; 10 bases are shared with TRBD1. The CDR3 sequence is 16 residues long. The ends lost 6 bases at V and 5 bases at J; junction bases unmatched: 15. CDR1 is DFQATT, CDR2 SNEGSKA, per germline (reference sequence). The CDR3 DNA is TGCAGTGCCCCGCCCTCCATAGACAGGGGGCATACTGAAGCTTTCTTT. This translates into CSAPPSIDRGHTEAFF.

This clonotype was recorded at least ten times. J is TRBJ2-5 and V is TRBV24-1; maybe TRBD1 (5 bases). Germline-derived CDR1 and CDR2 are KGHDR and SFDVKD. Trimming pared 4 bases from V and 2 bases from J, leaving 7 bases between. The CDR3 extends over 13 amino acids. CDR3: CATSETGQETQYF. The CDR3 nucleotides are TGTGCCACCAGTGAAACAGGACAAGAGACCCAGTACTTC.

This clonotype showed up just a few times. The chain links TRBV19 to TRBJ1-1; D not resolved. Trimming pared 9 bases from V and 4 bases from J, leaving 9 bases between. From germline, CDR1 is LNHDA and CDR2 SQIVND (reference sequence). CDR3 length: 11 amino acids. CDR3 residues: CASVLGTEAFF. The CDR3 coding sequence is TGTGCCAGCGTATTGGGCACTGAAGCTTTCTTT.

In its sample, this clonotype was seen a few times. The chain joins TRBV29-1 to TRBJ1-2, with D possibly TRBD1 on 5 matching bases. Germline lookup yields CDR1 SQVTM and CDR2 ANQGSEA. The CDR3 loop spans 13 amino acids. Trimming left V 7 bases short and J 7 bases short, with 19 bases between. The DNA for the CDR3 is TGCAGCGCCTCGTCCGGGACCGGGTCTGGCTACACCTTC. Protein sequence: CSASSGTGSGYTF.

Only a few counts were recorded for this clonotype. CDR3 residues: CASSLSGPAKETQYF. The CDR3 region has the DNA TGCGCCAGCAGCTTGTCGGGTCCGGCCAAAGAGACCCAGTACTTC. The chain employs TRBV5-1 and TRBJ2-5; D gene uncertain. The V end lost 1 base, the J end lost 3 bases, and 13 bases lay between the germline ends. In germline, CDR1 is SGHRS, CDR2 YFSETQ. The CDR3 has 15 amino acids.

On this clonotype itself: A much larger clone lies one base from this, so it may be a read error. The gene calls are TRBV10-3 and TRBJ2-5; D assignment may be TRBD1 or TRBD2 (6 bases each). V lost 10 bases, J lost 5 bases, and 14 bases lay in between. Germline V CDR1 and CDR2: ENHRY, SYGVKD. The CDR3 is made up of 12 amino acids. The CDR3 sequence is CATRGLTETQYF. CDR3 DNA sequence: TGTGCCACCAGGGGACTGACGGAGACCCAGTACTTC.